The source of this TCR beta chain is a study of T cell clones after liver transplantation. On the study more broadly: Third-party-reactive TCRbeta sequences from pre-transplant mixed lymphocyte reactions served as antigen-independent comparators. Three of the eight recipients were HCV-positive; the rest had non-autoimmune, non-viral transplant indications. Timepoints were pre-transplant, pre-withdrawal, and after withdrawal was completed or failed.

This CDR3 region has 15 residues. Per germline, CDR1 KGHSH and CDR2 LQKENI. V gave up 5 bases and J gave up 5 bases; unmatched junction bases: 8. Assay: immunoSEQ multiplex PCR; the TCRdb copy retains only in-frame clones and omits some. The sample has 90,000 to 120,000 clones, 82% seen once. In the case of this clone: Its target is not known.

Overall study findings and caveats: Conclusions were preliminary, with small, heterogeneous patient groups.

V usage is TRBV18 and J usage is TRBJ2-2; TRBD2 agrees at 7 bases. This sequence originates from a human donor who received a liver transplant. The material was CD4+ T cells from blood, obtained before liver transplant. The CDR3 nucleotides read TGTGCCAGCTCAGCAGGGAGGGGCAAAACCGGGGAGCTGTTTTTT. Protein: CASSAGRGKTGELFF.